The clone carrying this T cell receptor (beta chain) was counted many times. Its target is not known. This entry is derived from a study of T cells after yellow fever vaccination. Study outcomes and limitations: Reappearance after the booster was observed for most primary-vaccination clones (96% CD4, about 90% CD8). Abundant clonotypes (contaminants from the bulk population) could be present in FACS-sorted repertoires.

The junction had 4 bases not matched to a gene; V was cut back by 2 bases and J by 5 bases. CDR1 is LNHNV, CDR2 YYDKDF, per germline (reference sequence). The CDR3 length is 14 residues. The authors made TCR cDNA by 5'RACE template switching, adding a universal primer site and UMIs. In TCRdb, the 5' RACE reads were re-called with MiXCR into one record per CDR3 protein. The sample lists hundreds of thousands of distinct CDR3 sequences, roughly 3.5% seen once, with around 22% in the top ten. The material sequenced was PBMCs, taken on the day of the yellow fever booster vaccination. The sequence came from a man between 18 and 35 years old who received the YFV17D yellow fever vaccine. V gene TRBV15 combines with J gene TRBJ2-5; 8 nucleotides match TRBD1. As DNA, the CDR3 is TGTGCCACCAGCAGACCGGACAGGGTTGAGACCCAGTACTTC. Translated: CATSRPDRVETQYF.